A selection of T cell receptor beta chains follows, all from one sample in a study of T cells expressing NK-cell markers. TCRdb re-called the 5' RACE reads and gives one entry per CDR3 protein, without DNA. Here the sample table reports approximately 440,000 distinct CDR3 sequences. Sequencing was done on a sample of blood T cells: a sorted CD56 or NKG2C T cell subset, CD4+ or CD8+ T cells, or bulk PBMC T cells (not recorded which). The receptor source for this set is a woman between 50 and 59 years old in good health. Both conserved end residues are part of each CDR3.

J gene	V gene	CDR3 protein
TRBJ1-5	TRBV27	CASSSGTMGNQPQHF
TRBJ1-4	TRBV12-3/TRBV12-4	CASRKTGGEKLFF
TRBJ2-4	TRBV3-1	CASSSIKRENIQYF
TRBJ2-1	TRBV5-1	CASSRTSGTLLNEQFF
TRBJ2-4	TRBV11-3	CASSPGLGYIQYF
TRBJ2-1	TRBV24-1	CATSGGSGGPSEQFF
TRBJ2-1	TRBV20-1	CSAAIPSGAGNEQFF
TRBJ2-5	TRBV20-1	CSARSSGRMKETQYF
TRBJ2-1	TRBV5-4	CASTRRGAQVNEQFF
TRBJ1-6	TRBV6-6	CASSYSLGGAYNSPLHF
TRBJ2-5	TRBV27	CASSLLAVEGHETQYF
TRBJ2-1	TRBV11-2	CASSPVTLLAGETGEQFF
TRBJ1-6	TRBV9	CASSATDYNSPLHF
TRBJ2-7	TRBV20-1	CSARGQMSLGNEQYF
TRBJ2-1	TRBV14	CASSQSRAHTAGHRYNEQFF